This passage covers 23 T cell receptor beta chains from one sample sequenced in a study of CD8 T cells in ankylosing spondylitis. Overall study findings and caveats: Blood of patients with ankylosing spondylitis appeared to be characterized by a TCR beta motif of roughly eight highly homologous variants.

These TCRs are of unknown antigen specificity. TCRdb re-analysed the 5' RACE reads in MiXCR, keeping a single row per CDR3 protein. Found here are 350,000 to 550,000 distinct CDR3 sequences, roughly a quarter of them singletons; the top ten hold about 0.92%. Sequencing was done on a sample of blood, either unsorted or a sorted T cell fraction (not recorded which). All receptors come from a male donor with ankylosing spondylitis.

The rearrangement links TRBV20-1 to TRBJ2-2; 7 bases align to TRBD2. The CDR3 is made up of 14 amino acids. Germline loops: CDR1 DFQATT, CDR2 SNEGSKA (reference sequence). The J segment lost 4 bases and the V segment lost 5 bases, leaving 7 bases of the junction unmatched. The CDR3: CSASGGIVTGELFF. DNA for the CDR3: TGCAGTGCTTCGGGGGGTATCGTCACCGGGGAGCTGTTTTTT.

This clonotype was seen repeatedly, ten times or more. The rearrangement links TRBV11-2 to TRBJ1-1; no firm D call. Germline V CDR1 and CDR2: SGHAT, FQNNGV. With 3 bases removed from V and 0 bases from J, the gap between germline ends came to 8 bases. This CDR3 region has 14 residues. CDR3 nucleotides: TGTGCCAGCAGCTTTGGTATTCTGAACACTGAAGCTTTCTTT. Protein product: CASSFGILNTEAFF.

This clonotype showed up just a few times. The CDR3 nucleotides are TGTGCCAGCAGGTGGGGTGCTGAAGCTTTCTTT. It yields the protein CASRWGAEAFF. The gene calls are TRBV6-1 and TRBJ1-1; D remains ambiguous. The CDR3 has 11 amino acids. V gave up 6 bases and J gave up 6 bases, with 8 bases separating them. Germline loops: CDR1 MNHNS, CDR2 SASEGT.

In its sample, this clonotype was seen many times. The V and J genes are TRBV29-1 and TRBJ2-3; 10 bases align to TRBD2. CDR1 and CDR2 (germline): SQVTM, ANQGSEA. V trimming: 7 bases; J trimming: 11 bases; junction bases outside the gene matches: 6. The CDR3 loop spans 11 amino acids. The DNA of the CDR3 is TGCAGCGGTCTAGCGGGGGCGGTGCAGTATTTT. It is translated as CSGLAGAVQYF.

This clonotype showed up just a few times. The V and J genes are TRBV7-6 and TRBJ1-1; D is unresolved. The V and J ends lost 5 bases and 0 bases respectively, with 13 bases between them. CDR3 length equals 15 residues. Germline lookup yields CDR1 SGHVS and CDR2 FNYEAQ. The CDR3 reads CASSPTRSLNTEAFF. In DNA form, the CDR3 reads TGTGCCAGCAGCCCCACGCGCAGTTTGAACACTGAAGCTTTCTTT.

Many counts were recorded for this clonotype. CDR3 nucleotides: TGTGCCAGCAGCCCCAAGCTCCGGCTGGTCGTAGACAATGAGCAGTTCTTC. Translated, it gives CASSPKLRLVVDNEQFF. The chain recombines TRBV7-9 with TRBJ2-1, with no clear D. V shed 5 bases and J shed 5 bases, with 22 bases lying between them. The V gene's germline CDR1 is SEHNR and CDR2 FQNEAQ (reference sequence). The length of the CDR3 is 17 residues.

There are a few counts of this clonotype. The DNA of the CDR3 is TGTGCCAGCAGTTTCACCGGGACCACTAACACCGGGGAGCTGTTTTTT. It specifies CASSFTGTTNTGELFF. The chain has TRBV6-5 and TRBJ2-2; D is tentatively TRBD1 or TRBD2 (5 bases each). In germline, CDR1 is MNHEY, CDR2 SVGAGI. This CDR3 spans 16 amino acids. V lost 4 bases to trimming and J lost 2 bases, with 14 bases between them.

The V gene is TRBV29-1, the J gene TRBJ2-7; 10 bases match TRBD1. This CDR3 has 13 residues. Germline V gene data show CDR1 as SQVTM and CDR2 as ANQGSEA. V shed 7 bases, J shed 3 bases, and the junction held 6 bases outside the gene matches. CDR3 DNA sequence: TGCAGCGCCCAGCGGGACAGGGGCTACGAGCAGTACTTC. Translation: CSAQRDRGYEQYF.

This chain uses TRBV20-1 with TRBJ1-1, with D unclear. The CDR3 has 13 amino acids. V dropped 2 bases and J dropped 3 bases, with 10 bases sitting between them. The germline gives CDR1 DFQATT, CDR2 SNEGSKA (reference sequence). CDR3 residues: CSARRGRDTEAFF. The CDR3, as DNA: TGCAGTGCTAGACGAGGGCGGGACACTGAAGCTTTCTTT.

This clonotype was observed at least ten times. In nucleotides, the CDR3 is TGTGCCAGCAGCTTAGGAGGTTTTGAGACCCAGTACTTC. Protein sequence: CASSLGGFETQYF. The chain recombines TRBV7-2 with TRBJ2-5, with no clear D. The V end lost 1 base, the J end lost 5 bases, and 8 bases lay between the germline ends. The germline CDR1 and CDR2 sequences are SGHTA and FQGNSA. CDR3 size: 13 residues. Full variable domain (rest looked up from reference TRBV7-2 and TRBJ2-5): GAGVSQSPSNKVTEKGKDVELRCDPISGHTALYWYRQSLGQGLEFLIYFQGNSAPDKSGLPSDRFSAERTGGSVSTLTIQRTQQEDSAVYLCASSLGGFETQYFGPGTRLLVL.

This clonotype was recorded a few times. This sequence joins TRBV7-9 and TRBJ2-1; D remains ambiguous. CDR3 size: 15 residues. Germline-derived CDR1 and CDR2 are SEHNR and FQNEAQ (reference sequence). Trimming left V 4 bases short and J 7 bases short, with 17 bases between. The DNA for the CDR3 is TGTGCCAGCAGCTACCCCCCCAAGACGATTAATGAGCAGTTCTTC. The encoded protein is CASSYPPKTINEQFF.

This clonotype has just a few counts. The chain is built from TRBV6-5 and TRBJ1-5, with 7 nucleotides matching TRBD1. The germline V gene has CDR1 MNHEY and CDR2 SVGAGI. There are 15 residues in the CDR3. V dropped 5 bases and J dropped 5; count of bases not matched to a gene: 9. The CDR3 nucleotides read TGTGCCAGCAGTCCCTCGACAGGGACGGATCAGCCCCAGCATTTT. This gives the protein CASSPSTGTDQPQHF.

The genes are TRBV5-1 and TRBJ2-5; the match to TRBD2 covers 9 bases. Trimming cost V 0 bases and J 5 bases; bases outside gene matches: 11. This CDR3 spans 17 amino acids. Germline assignment: CDR1 SGHRS and CDR2 YFSETQ. CDR3 sequence (DNA): TGCGCCAGCAGCTTGGATCCCCGCGGGGGGGGTGTGGAGACCCAGTACTTC. It translates to CASSLDPRGGGVETQYF. Full variable domain (remainder filled in from reference TRBV5-1 and TRBJ2-5): KAGVTQTPRYLIKTRGQQVTLSCSPISGHRSVSWYQQTPGQGLQFLFEYFSETQRNKGNFPGRFSGRQFSNSRSEMNVSTLELGDSALYLCASSLDPRGGGVETQYFGPGTRLLVL.

J is TRBJ2-3 and V is TRBV3-1; 8 bases map to TRBD2. Trimming cost V 1 base and J 5 bases; bases outside gene matches: 5. Germline V CDR1 and CDR2: LGHDT, YNNKEL (reference sequence). This CDR3 has 15 residues. CDR3 coding DNA: TGTGCCAGCAGCCAAGGAGCGGGGGTGGGAGATACGCAGTATTTT. Its protein is CASSQGAGVGDTQYF.

The chain is built from TRBV25-1 and TRBJ2-2; no clear D gene. From germline, CDR1 is MGHDK and CDR2 SYGVNS. Between the trimmed V and J ends, which lost 6 bases and 4 bases, there was a span of 6 bases. This CDR3 has 12 amino acids. The CDR3 reads CASRDRTGELFF. Written as DNA, the CDR3 is TGTGCCAGCAGGGACCGCACCGGGGAGCTGTTTTTT.

This chain links TRBV7-9 with TRBJ2-2, with 7 bases matching TRBD2. With 5 bases clipped from V and 2 bases from J, the junction kept 5 bases outside the gene matches. The CDR3 sequence is 15 residues long. Germline assignment: CDR1 SEHNR and CDR2 FQNEAQ (reference sequence). As DNA, the CDR3 is TGTGCCAGCAGCAACCCGGGACTAAACACCGGGGAGCTGTTTTTT. This translates into CASSNPGLNTGELFF.

This clonotype has just a few counts. The chain combines TRBV3-1 with TRBJ2-7, with D unclear. Germline lookup yields CDR1 LGHDT and CDR2 YNNKEL (reference sequence). This CDR3 spans 14 amino acids. The V end lost 1 base, the J end lost 3 bases, and 10 bases lay between the germline ends. CDR3 region: CASSQALVLYEQYF. The CDR3 coding sequence is TGTGCCAGCAGCCAAGCCCTGGTCCTCTACGAGCAGTACTTC.

The chain links TRBV9 to TRBJ1-4; no firm D call. The V gene's germline CDR1 is SGDLS and CDR2 YYNGEE. Trimming left V 3 bases short and J 8 bases short, with 14 bases between. This CDR3 contains 14 residues. The CDR3 is CASSALRQGEKLFF. CDR3 coding DNA: TGTGCCAGCAGCGCCCTCCGTCAAGGAGAAAAACTGTTTTTT.

The rearrangement joins TRBV12-3 or TRBV12-4 to TRBJ2-1; D may be TRBD2 (6 bases). The CDR3 consists of 15 residues. V lost 6 bases, J lost 2 bases, and 14 bases lay in between. Written as DNA, the CDR3 is TGTGCCAGCAGCTGGAGCGGAGGGGCCTACAATGAGCAGTTCTTC. It codes for CASSWSGGAYNEQFF.

This clonotype was counted only a few times. The chain joins TRBV27 to TRBJ2-7, with TRBD2 identical over 11 bases. V was clipped by 8 bases and J by 4 bases; unmatched bases: 16. This CDR3 contains 17 residues. Germline lookup yields CDR1 MNHEY and CDR2 SMNVEV (reference sequence). Here the CDR3 reads CASQRGNAGTSGYEQYF. For the CDR3, the DNA is TGTGCCAGCCAGCGGGGGAATGCCGGGACTAGCGGATACGAGCAGTACTTC.

This chain connects TRBV30 to TRBJ2-3; 10 bases fit TRBD1. Germline loops: CDR1 GTSNPN, CDR2 SVGIG (reference sequence). With 1 base clipped from V and 2 bases from J, the junction kept 6 bases outside the gene matches. The CDR3 consists of 16 residues. The CDR3, as DNA: TGTGCCTGGAGTGATGGGACAGGGGAAATCACAGATACGCAGTATTTT. It yields the protein CAWSDGTGEITDTQYF.

This clonotype was seen a handful of times. The J gene is TRBJ1-1, the V gene TRBV7-2, with D tentatively TRBD1 (6 bases). CDR1 and CDR2 from the germline V gene are SGHTA and FQGNSA. The V gene lost 1 base and the J gene lost 1 base, with 10 bases spanning the gap. This CDR3 is 15 amino acids long. The DNA for the CDR3 is TGTGCCAGCAGCTTAGGGGGGGCTGCGAACACTGAAGCTTTCTTT. Its protein is CASSLGGAANTEAFF.

The chain recombines TRBV5-1 with TRBJ1-4; D is uncertain. Germline V CDR1 and CDR2: SGHRS, YFSETQ. Trimming pared 4 bases from V and 7 bases from J, leaving 11 bases between. CDR3 length: 13 amino acids. CDR3 in amino acids: CASSAPTSEKLFF. CDR3 DNA: TGCGCCAGCAGCGCCCCTACCAGTGAAAAACTGTTTTTT.